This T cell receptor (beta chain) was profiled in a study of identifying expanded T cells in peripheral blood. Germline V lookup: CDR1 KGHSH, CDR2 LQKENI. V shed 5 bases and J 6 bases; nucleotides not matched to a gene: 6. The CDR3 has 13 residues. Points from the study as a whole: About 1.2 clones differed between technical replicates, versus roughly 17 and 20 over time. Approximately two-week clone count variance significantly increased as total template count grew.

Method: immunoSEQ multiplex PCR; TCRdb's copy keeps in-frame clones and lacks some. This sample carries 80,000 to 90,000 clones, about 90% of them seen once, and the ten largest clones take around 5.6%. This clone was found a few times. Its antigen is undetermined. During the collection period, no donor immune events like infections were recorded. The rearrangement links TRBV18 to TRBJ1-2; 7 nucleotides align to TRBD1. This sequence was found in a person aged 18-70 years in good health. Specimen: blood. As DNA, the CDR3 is TGTGCCAGCTCAGACCAGCAGGGGGATGGCTACACCTTC. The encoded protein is CASSDQQGDGYTF.